These 11 T cell receptor beta chains originate from one sample sequenced in a study of T cells after yellow fever vaccination. TCRdb re-called the 5' RACE reads through MiXCR, storing one row per CDR3 protein. In the table there are about 68,000 distinct CDR3 sequences, 6.5% of which are singletons. Sequences were derived from CD8+ T cells sorted from PBMCs, sampled about 49 days after the first yellow fever vaccination. These receptors came from a man between 18 and 35 years old who received the YFV17D yellow fever vaccine.

The J gene is TRBJ2-7, the V gene TRBV12-3 or TRBV12-4, with 11 bases aligning to TRBD1. The CDR3 sequence is 15 residues long. V was pared by 3 bases and J by 6 bases, with 7 bases of the junction left unmatched. The CDR3 loop is CASSFGGTGGFEQYF. In nucleotides, the CDR3 is TGTGCCAGCAGTTTTGGCGGGACAGGGGGTTTCGAGCAGTACTTC.

There are many counts of this clonotype. This sequence joins TRBV6-5 and TRBJ1-6, with no clear D. Trimming removed 0 bases from V and 8 bases from J, with 8 bases in between. The germline V gene has CDR1 MNHEY and CDR2 SVGAGI. This CDR3 comprises 14 residues. The CDR3 sequence is CASSYSNGDSPLHF. The CDR3 DNA is TGTGCCAGCAGTTACTCCAATGGGGATTCACCCCTCCACTTT.

A note on this clonotype: The germline gene is not matched at one end of the junction; a read error may be the cause. The gene calls are TRBV6-2 or TRBV6-3 and TRBJ2-5; 9 bases match TRBD2. CDR1 is MNHEY, CDR2 SVGEGT, per germline. This CDR3 spans 15 amino acids. CDR3 nucleotide sequence: TGTGCCAGCAGTACCTCGGGCGGGGGGGGAGAGAACCAGTACTTC. Translation: CASSTSGGGGENQYF.

Details on this clonotype: A much larger clone lies one base from this, so it may be a read error. The gene calls are TRBV29-1 and TRBJ2-3; D not resolved. Germline assignment: CDR1 SQVTM and CDR2 ANQGSEA. The ends were cut back, 7 bases at V and 5 bases at J, with 13 bases in the middle. The length of the CDR3 is 12 residues. This CDR3 is CSGAVIGDTQYF. The CDR3 DNA reads as TGCAGCGGTGCGGTCATAGGAGATACGCAGTATTTT.

The rearrangement links TRBV20-1 to TRBJ1-1; D is unresolved. Germline loops: CDR1 DFQATT, CDR2 SNEGSKA (reference sequence). CDR3 size: 15 residues. V lost 2 bases and J 1 base, leaving 14 bases between the germline ends. The CDR3, as DNA: TGCAGTGCTAGACCCGTCCCCGGCCAGAACACTGAAGCTTTCTTT. Its protein product is CSARPVPGQNTEAFF.

Concerning this clonotype itself: One base away lies a much larger clone, so this may be a sequencing read error. The chain uses TRBV6-2 or TRBV6-3 and TRBJ1-1; D not resolved. CDR1 MNHEY and CDR2 SVGEGT come from the germline V gene. CDR3 size: 13 residues. Deletions cut 7 bases from V and 10 bases from J, with 19 bases between. DNA of the CDR3: TGTGCCAGCAAATTCCGAGGCGGCGCAGTAGCTTTCTTT. Its translation: CASKFRGGAVAFF.

The V call is TRBV5-8, the J call TRBJ2-1, with D possibly being TRBD1 (6 bases). Germline assignment: CDR1 SGHTS and CDR2 YDEGEE. V gave up 0 bases and J gave up 7 bases, with 14 bases separating them. This CDR3 has 15 residues. The CDR3 region has the DNA TGTGCCAGCAGCTTGGCACGACAGGTGCAAAATGAGCAGTTCTTC. Amino acid sequence: CASSLARQVQNEQFF.

This clonotype showed up many times. The CDR3 spells CASVVSWDRTSSGNTIYF. CDR3 DNA: TGTGCCAGCGTTGTGAGCTGGGACAGGACTTCCTCTGGAAACACCATATATTTT. The chain couples TRBV7-2 to TRBJ1-3; 8 nucleotides line up with TRBD1. CDR3 length: 18 amino acids. J lost 0 bases, V lost 8 bases, and 15 bases had no gene match. Germline CDR1 SGHTA, CDR2 FQGNSA.

The CDR3 here is CSARGARDRPYEQYF. The CDR3 DNA sequence: TGCAGTGCTAGAGGAGCCCGGGACAGGCCCTACGAGCAGTACTTC. V usage is TRBV20-1 and J usage is TRBJ2-7; 8 nucleotides agree with TRBD1. There are 15 residues in the CDR3. The J segment lost 2 bases and the V segment lost 1 base, leaving 7 bases of the junction unmatched. Germline CDR1 DFQATT, CDR2 SNEGSKA (reference sequence).

The chain links TRBV19 to TRBJ2-7, with a weak D call TRBD2 (6 bases). The CDR3 spans 13 residues. The germline CDR1 and CDR2 sequences are LNHDA and SQIVND (reference sequence). V lost 9 bases and J 2 bases, leaving 14 bases between the germline ends. CDR3 protein: CASRDSDTYEQYF. The CDR3 DNA reads as TGTGCCAGCAGGGACTCCGATACCTACGAGCAGTACTTC.

This chain links TRBV10-1 with TRBJ2-2; D possibly matches TRBD1 or TRBD2 (5 bases each). Germline CDR1 reads WNHNN; CDR2 reads SYGVQD (reference sequence). V was pared by 2 bases and J by 7 bases, with 11 bases between. This CDR3 has 14 amino acids. CDR3: CASSETGTGGELFF. In DNA, the CDR3 is TGCGCCAGCAGTGAGACCGGGACGGGCGGGGAGCTGTTTTTT.